The 10 T cell receptor beta chains below all came from one sample that was sequenced in a study of cytomegalovirus exposure and HLA in healthy donors. 13 Jbeta primers and 60 Vbeta primers were used for the PCR. Measured with immunoSEQ multiplex PCR; TCRdb has only the in-frame clones, and not every one. The data contain roughly 200,000 clones, approximately 88% of them singletons. The sample comprised PBMCs. The origin of the receptors is a boy aged 2 to 10 in good health and CMV-seronegative.

The chain recombines TRBV27 with TRBJ2-6; possibly TRBD1 for D (5 bases). CDR3 size: 18 residues. Germline lookup yields CDR1 MNHEY and CDR2 SMNVEV (reference sequence). The ends were cut back, 1 base at V and 2 bases at J, with 15 bases in the middle. DNA for the CDR3: TGTGCCAGCAGTTTATTGGACAAGGGTTGGACTGGGGCCAACGTCCTGACTTTC. Its protein product is CASSLLDKGWTGANVLTF.

The chain employs TRBV9 and TRBJ2-1; 7 bases match TRBD1. The CDR3 is 14 residues long. From germline, CDR1 is SGDLS and CDR2 YYNGEE. The V and J ends lost 1 base and 6 bases, in that order; junction bases with no gene match: 4. The CDR3 sequence: CASSVPGTANEQFF. The CDR3 coding sequence is TGTGCCAGCAGCGTACCAGGGACAGCCAATGAGCAGTTCTTC.

The sample holds one count of this clone. The rearrangement uses TRBV6-4 and TRBJ1-1; no reliable D call. Germline-derived CDR1 and CDR2 are MRHNA and SNTAGT. The CDR3 spans 12 residues. Trimming removed 1 base from V and 7 bases from J, with 7 bases in between. This CDR3 reads CASSDCNCEAFF. CDR3 sequence (DNA): TGTGCCAGCAGTGACTGTAACTGTGAAGCTTTCTTT.

The J gene is TRBJ2-7, the V gene TRBV19; D might be TRBD1 (6 bases). Trimming left V 7 bases short and J 4 bases short, with 20 bases between. This CDR3 is 15 amino acids long. The V gene's germline CDR1 is LNHDA and CDR2 SQIVND (reference sequence). The CDR3 loop is CASTRGGQDAYEQYF. In DNA form, the CDR3 reads TGTGCCAGTACCCGTGGGGGACAAGACGCTTACGAGCAGTACTTC.

This clone was picked up a small number of times. This chain links TRBV5-1 with TRBJ2-1, with unresolved D. This CDR3 has 13 amino acids. Germline assignment: CDR1 SGHRS and CDR2 YFSETQ. V was pared by 0 bases and J by 5 bases, with 6 bases between. The CDR3 DNA sequence: TGCGCCAGCAGCTTGGACAGTAACAATGAGCAGTTCTTC. It yields the protein CASSLDSNNEQFF. The whole variable domain, remainder taken from reference TRBV5-1 and TRBJ2-1, is KAGVTQTPRYLIKTRGQQVTLSCSPISGHRSVSWYQQTPGQGLQFLFEYFSETQRNKGNFPGRFSGRQFSNSRSEMNVSTLELGDSALYLCASSLDSNNEQFFGPGTRLTVL.

The chain uses TRBV4-1 and TRBJ2-1; 7 positions agree with TRBD2. Trimming took 2 bases from V and 4 from J; bases not matched to a gene: 8. Germline V gene sequence: CDR1 MGHRA, CDR2 YSYEKL. The CDR3 is 16 residues long. The CDR3 is CASSQSGGILYNEQFF. DNA for the CDR3: TGCGCCAGCAGCCAATCCGGGGGGATACTTTACAATGAGCAGTTCTTC.

The rearrangement links TRBV27 to TRBJ1-1; TRBD1 matches at 8 bases. V gave up 0 bases and J gave up 10 bases; unmatched junction bases: 7. The germline CDR1 and CDR2 sequences are MNHEY and SMNVEV (reference sequence). This CDR3 contains 14 residues. CDR3: CASSLSDRGRTAFF. CDR3 DNA sequence: TGTGCCAGCAGTTTATCAGACAGGGGAAGAACAGCTTTCTTT.

A remark on this clone: One end of the junction varies from germline; a read error may be responsible. The CDR3 is CSSSIQGPEQYF. The CDR3 DNA follows: TGTTCCAGCAGTATTCAGGGCCCCGAGCAGTACTTC. The rearrangement links TRBV7-9 to TRBJ2-7; TRBD1 might be the D (5 bases). CDR1 is SEHNR and CDR2 is FQNEAQ in the germline V gene (reference sequence). The CDR3 is 12 residues long.

With regard to this clone: Additional DNA sequences in this sample encode the identical CDR3. V and J are TRBV5-4 and TRBJ2-3; D is possibly TRBD2 (6 bases). The germline CDR1 and CDR2 sequences are SGHNT and YYREEE (reference sequence). With 2 bases removed from V and 0 bases from J, the gap between germline ends came to 10 bases. The CDR3 has 15 amino acids. CDR3 in amino acids: CASSLTSGSTDTQYF. The CDR3 DNA sequence: TGTGCCAGCAGCTTAACGAGCGGGAGCACAGATACGCAGTATTTT.

The DNA of the CDR3 is TGTGCCAGCGTTGCTAGCGGGGACACAGATACGCAGTATTTT. Its translation: CASVASGDTDTQYF. The chain carries TRBV6-5 and TRBJ2-3, with 9 bases aligning to TRBD2. The CDR3 covers 14 residues. J gave up 2 bases and V 8 bases, and 5 bases lay outside the gene matches. Germline assignment: CDR1 MNHEY and CDR2 SVGAGI.